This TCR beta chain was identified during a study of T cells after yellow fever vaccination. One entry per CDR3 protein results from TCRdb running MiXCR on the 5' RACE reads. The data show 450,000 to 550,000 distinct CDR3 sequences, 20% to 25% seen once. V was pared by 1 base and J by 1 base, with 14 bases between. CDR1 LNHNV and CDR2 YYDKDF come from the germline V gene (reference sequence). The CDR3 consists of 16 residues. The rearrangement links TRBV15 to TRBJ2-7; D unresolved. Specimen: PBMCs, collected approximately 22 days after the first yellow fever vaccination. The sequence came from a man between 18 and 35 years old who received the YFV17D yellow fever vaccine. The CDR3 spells CATSRGGILYSYEQYF. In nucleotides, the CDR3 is TGTGCCACCAGCAGAGGCGGCATCTTATATTCCTACGAGCAGTACTTC.